This passage covers 26 T cell receptor beta chains from one sample sequenced in a study of blood T cell repertoires in COVID-19. The table came from immunoSEQ multiplex PCR; TCRdb's copy has only in-frame clones and leaves some out. The sample shows under 200,000 clones, 70% to 90% of them seen only once. The sequenced sample consisted of peripheral blood. The receptors originated from a woman aged 80 or over with acute or convalescent COVID-19.

The chain employs TRBV27 and TRBJ1-1; no clear D. Per germline, CDR1 MNHEY and CDR2 SMNVEV (reference sequence). The V end lost 1 base, the J end lost 0 bases, and 9 bases lay between the germline ends. The CDR3 totals 15 residues. The CDR3 is CASSLYENLNTEAFF. The DNA for the CDR3 is TGTGCCAGCAGTTTATACGAGAACTTGAACACTGAAGCTTTCTTT.

The chain combines TRBV7-2 with TRBJ2-5; TRBD1 matches at 7 bases. Germline values: CDR1 SGHTA, CDR2 FQGNSA. This CDR3 contains 15 residues. The V gene end was trimmed by 4 bases and the J gene end by 1 base; junction bases not matched to a gene: 6. CDR3 sequence: CASSSVQGPQETQYF. CDR3 coding DNA: TGTGCCAGCAGCTCCGTACAGGGGCCCCAAGAGACCCAGTACTTC.

This clone was seen more than once but under ten times. This chain connects TRBV10-3 to TRBJ2-3; 7 bases agree with TRBD2. The V gene end was trimmed by 2 bases and the J gene end by 2 bases; junction bases not matched to a gene: 7. CDR3 size: 16 residues. Germline V gene data show CDR1 as ENHRY and CDR2 as SYGVKD. The CDR3 here is CAISEMGLPITDTQYF. The CDR3 nucleotides read TGTGCCATCAGTGAGATGGGACTACCCATCACAGATACGCAGTATTTT.

The rearrangement links TRBV7-9 to TRBJ2-3; 9 bases are a match to TRBD2. Germline loops: CDR1 SEHNR, CDR2 FQNEAQ (reference sequence). V gave up 5 bases and J gave up 3 bases; unmatched junction bases: 6. The CDR3 is made up of 15 amino acids. The CDR3 DNA is TGTGCCAGCAGCCCTATAGCGGGAGCGACAGATACGCAGTATTTT. It is translated as CASSPIAGATDTQYF.

This clone has only a few counts. This rearrangement joins TRBV7-9 to TRBJ2-7; 9 bases fit TRBD1. V trimming: 5 bases; J trimming: 5 bases; junction bases outside the gene matches: 10. Germline-derived CDR1 and CDR2 are SEHNR and FQNEAQ (reference sequence). The CDR3 extends over 15 amino acids. The DNA of the CDR3 is TGTGCCAGCAGCCCCCGGGACAGGGAGGTAGACGAGCAGTACTTC. It is translated as CASSPRDREVDEQYF.

This chain joins TRBV7-2 and TRBJ2-7, with TRBD2 identical over 8 bases. The CDR3 is 19 amino acids. Trimming at V came to 2 bases and at J to 3 bases, leaving 18 bases not matched to a gene. Germline CDR1 and CDR2: SGHTA and FQGNSA. This CDR3 reads CASSLQGRTGRAHLYEQYF. As DNA, the CDR3 is TGTGCCAGCAGCTTACAGGGAAGAACCGGGAGGGCCCATCTCTACGAGCAGTACTTC.

The chain employs TRBV7-9 and TRBJ1-5; the D gene is possibly TRBD1 (6 bases). Trimming removed 4 bases at V and 2 bases at J, with 9 bases between. Looked up from germline, CDR1 is SEHNR and CDR2 is FQNEAQ (reference sequence). CDR3 length equals 14 residues. The CDR3 nucleotides are TGTGCCAGCAGCTCGGACAGAGGCAATCAGCCCCAGCATTTT. Amino acid sequence: CASSSDRGNQPQHF.

The chain recombines TRBV19 with TRBJ2-1, with D perhaps matching TRBD2 (6 bases). This CDR3 spans 14 amino acids. The germline gives CDR1 LNHDA, CDR2 SQIVND (reference sequence). Trimming took off 4 bases at V and 7 bases at J, with 14 bases between the two ends. CDR3: CASSRGDLVNEQFF. In DNA form, the CDR3 reads TGTGCCAGTAGTAGGGGGGACCTCGTAAATGAGCAGTTCTTC.

The rearrangement uses TRBV11-2 and TRBJ2-5; D is unresolved. Per germline, CDR1 SGHAT and CDR2 FQNNGV. The CDR3 has 14 amino acids. V was clipped by 7 bases and J by 1 base, with 13 bases between them. CDR3 residues: CASTSTTAQETQYF. CDR3 nucleotides: TGTGCCAGCACCTCTACCACAGCCCAAGAGACCCAGTACTTC.

This chain connects TRBV12-3 or TRBV12-4 to TRBJ2-1, with D hard to call. Trimming stripped 6 bases from V and 7 bases from J, with 13 bases between. This CDR3 contains 13 residues. CDR3 sequence: CASRWLEWNEQFF. DNA for the CDR3: TGTGCCAGCAGGTGGCTGGAGTGGAATGAGCAGTTCTTC.

The V call is TRBV7-3, the J call TRBJ2-2, with 7 bases matching TRBD1. The J segment lost 7 bases and the V segment lost 5 bases, leaving 7 bases of the junction unmatched. Per germline, CDR1 SGHTA and CDR2 FQGTGA. This CDR3 has 14 amino acids. The CDR3 loop reads CASSDRQGFGELFF. The CDR3 nucleotides are TGTGCCAGCAGCGATCGACAGGGTTTCGGGGAGCTGTTTTTT.

The chain is built from TRBV5-8 and TRBJ2-3; 7 bases are shared with TRBD2. V lost 0 bases and J lost 1; bases outside the gene matches: 8. The CDR3 runs to 17 residues. Looked up from germline, CDR1 is SGHTS and CDR2 is YDEGEE. The CDR3 sequence is CASSLVAGGFGTDTQYF. The DNA of the CDR3 is TGTGCCAGCAGCTTGGTGGCCGGGGGGTTTGGCACAGATACGCAGTATTTT. Variable domain in full (rest from reference TRBV5-8 and TRBJ2-3): EAGVTQSPTHLIKTRGQQATLRCSPISGHTSVYWYQQALGLGLQFLLWYDEGEERNRGNFPPRFSGRQFPNYSSELNVNALELEDSALYLCASSLVAGGFGTDTQYFGPGTRLTVL.

The V gene is TRBV20-1, the J gene TRBJ2-1; 8 positions agree with TRBD2. This CDR3 has 16 amino acids. Trimming at V came to 3 bases and at J to 3 bases, leaving 10 bases not matched to a gene. Germline CDR1 and CDR2: DFQATT and SNEGSKA (reference sequence). The CDR3 sequence: CSASPLSGTFYNEQFF. For the CDR3, the DNA is TGCAGTGCTAGTCCCCTTAGCGGGACGTTCTACAATGAGCAGTTCTTC.

V is TRBV2 and J is TRBJ2-7, with D uncertain. Germline V lookup: CDR1 SNHLY, CDR2 FYNNEI. V was shortened by 3 bases and J by 2 bases, with 11 bases between the two germline ends. The CDR3 is 14 amino acids. As DNA, the CDR3 is TGTGCCAGCAGTGACGACATCACCCCCTACGAGCAGTACTTC. Its translation: CASSDDITPYEQYF.

The chain joins TRBV19 to TRBJ2-1; 12 nucleotides align to TRBD1. The ends lost 5 bases at V and 8 bases at J; junction bases unmatched: 7. The CDR3 is 15 amino acids. Germline loops: CDR1 LNHDA, CDR2 SQIVND (reference sequence). In DNA form, the CDR3 reads TGTGCCAGTAGTCTCCGGGACAGGGGGCAGGATGAGCAGTTCTTC. Translated, it gives CASSLRDRGQDEQFF.

This chain links TRBV7-2 with TRBJ2-5; D is possibly TRBD2 (6 bases). V gave up 7 bases and J gave up 2 bases, with 14 bases separating them. Looked up from germline, CDR1 is SGHTA and CDR2 is FQGNSA. The CDR3 runs 14 residues. CDR3: CASKTGRPQETQYF. CDR3 in DNA: TGTGCCAGCAAAACGGGGAGGCCACAAGAGACCCAGTACTTC.

V gene TRBV7-2 combines with J gene TRBJ1-2, with TRBD1 identical over 7 bases. The CDR3 has 15 residues. Trimming removed 3 bases from V and 4 bases from J; junction bases left unmatched: 8. Per germline, CDR1 SGHTA and CDR2 FQGNSA. CDR3 loop: CASSLTGLGGYGYTF. CDR3 coding DNA: TGTGCCAGCAGCTTGACAGGGTTGGGAGGCTATGGCTACACCTTC.

This clone was counted ten times or more. Other DNA variants within this sample encode the same CDR3. The V gene is TRBV3-1 (or the pseudogene TRBV3-2), the J gene TRBJ1-5; D unclear. CDR1 is LGHDT, CDR2 YNNKEL, per germline (reference sequence). Trimming left V 1 base short and J 6 bases short, with 4 bases between. The CDR3 runs 12 residues. CDR3 in amino acids: CASSQVGQPQHF. The CDR3 DNA is TGTGCCAGCAGCCAAGTCGGTCAGCCCCAGCATTTT.

The chain combines TRBV2 with TRBJ2-7; 8 positions agree with TRBD1. This CDR3 has 14 amino acids. V lost 6 bases and J lost 3; bases outside the gene matches: 7. Germline CDR1 and CDR2: SNHLY and FYNNEI. In DNA, the CDR3 is TGTGCCAGCAGGACGGGACAGGAGGGCTACGAGCAGTACTTC. Translating it yields CASRTGQEGYEQYF.

V is TRBV5-1 and J is TRBJ2-7; 10 bases are shared with TRBD2. Unmatched junction bases numbered 4, after V lost 4 bases and J lost 3 bases. This CDR3 comprises 14 residues. Germline lookup yields CDR1 SGHRS and CDR2 YFSETQ. In DNA, the CDR3 is TGCGCCAGCAGCATCTCTAGCGGGGGCTACGAGCAGTACTTC. It specifies CASSISSGGYEQYF.

The V call is TRBV28, the J call TRBJ2-3, with 11 positions matching TRBD2. Unmatched junction bases numbered 14, after V lost 1 base and J lost 2 bases. This CDR3 region has 20 residues. Looked up from germline, CDR1 is MDHEN and CDR2 is SYDVKM. The CDR3 here is CASSLFGGTSGRGPTDTQYF. CDR3 sequence (DNA): TGTGCCAGCAGTTTATTTGGCGGGACTAGCGGTAGAGGGCCCACAGATACGCAGTATTTT.

The gene calls are TRBV30 and TRBJ2-1; a weak D match, TRBD2 (5 bases). Trimming cost V 3 bases and J 3 bases, with 9 bases left between them. CDR1 and CDR2 from the germline V gene are GTSNPN and SVGIG (reference sequence). This CDR3 is 13 amino acids long. The CDR3 sequence: CAWSIGSYNEQFF. The CDR3 DNA is TGTGCCTGGAGCATTGGGAGCTACAATGAGCAGTTCTTC. The full variable domain, rest sourced from reference TRBV30 and TRBJ2-1, is SQTIHQWPATLVQPVGSPLSLECTVEGTSNPNLYWYRQAAGRGLQLLFYSVGIGQISSEVPQNLSASRPQDRQFILSSKKLLLSDSGFYLCAWSIGSYNEQFFGPGTRLTVL.

J is TRBJ1-5 and V is TRBV12-3 or TRBV12-4; D gene uncertain. The CDR3 has 12 residues. Trimming pared 3 bases from V and 9 bases from J, leaving 9 bases between. CDR3 sequence reads: CASSFEVGPQHF. The CDR3, as DNA: TGTGCCAGCAGTTTCGAGGTGGGGCCCCAGCATTTT.

The J gene is TRBJ2-2, the V gene TRBV24-1; unclear D gene. This CDR3 has 14 amino acids. Germline V gene lookup returns CDR1 KGHDR and CDR2 SFDVKD. V lost 4 bases and J 5 bases, leaving 10 bases between the germline ends. The chain's CDR3 is CATSESGWTGELFF. CDR3 nucleotide sequence: TGTGCCACCAGTGAGTCTGGCTGGACCGGGGAGCTGTTTTTT.

The rearrangement links TRBV14 to TRBJ2-1; 14 bases are a match to TRBD2. This CDR3 has 17 amino acids. Per germline, CDR1 SGHDN and CDR2 FVKESK. Unmatched junction bases numbered 7, after V lost 4 bases and J lost 5 bases. CDR3 sequence (DNA): TGTGCCAGCAGCCGCCTGACTAGCGGGAGGGCACACAATGAGCAGTTCTTC. Amino acids: CASSRLTSGRAHNEQFF. Combining the CDR3 with reference TRBV14 and TRBJ2-1 gives the whole variable domain EAGVTQFPSHSVIEKGQTVTLRCDPISGHDNLYWYRRVMGKEIKFLLHFVKESKQDESGMPNNRFLAERTGGTYSTLKVQPAELEDSGVYFCASSRLTSGRAHNEQFFGPGTRLTVL.

V usage is TRBV18 and J usage is TRBJ2-1; 8 bases fit TRBD1. Germline V gene lookup returns CDR1 KGHSH and CDR2 LQKENI. This CDR3 is 16 amino acids long. V trimming: 2 bases; J trimming: 2 bases; junction bases outside the gene matches: 5. This CDR3 is CASSPAPGGPYNEQFF. The CDR3 bases are TGTGCCAGCTCACCAGCCCCAGGGGGCCCCTACAATGAGCAGTTCTTC.